This passage covers 31 T cell receptor beta chains from one sample sequenced in a study of shared clonotypes between healthy human individuals. The repertoire was sequenced with immunoSEQ multiplex PCR; TCRdb's copy has only in-frame clones and lacks some. The table has about 1 million clones, more than 60% seen once; the top ten hold approximately 1.5%. Sequencing was performed on memory CD4+ T cells sorted from blood. The subset denotes: CD45RA-negative fraction. All receptors derive from a man younger than 30 in good health.

As regards this clone: The same CDR3 also results from other DNA sequences found in this sample. The chain joins TRBV5-1 to TRBJ2-5; D gene unclear. The germline CDR1 and CDR2 sequences are SGHRS and YFSETQ. Trimming left V 0 bases short and J 1 base short, with 7 bases between. The CDR3 covers 14 residues. Written as DNA, the CDR3 is TGCGCCAGCAGCTTGGGGGGTTCCCAAGAGACCCAGTACTTC. Its protein is CASSLGGSQETQYF.

The chain carries TRBV14 and TRBJ2-3; D unresolved. V lost 1 base to trimming and J lost 0 bases, with 8 bases between them. From germline, CDR1 is SGHDN and CDR2 FVKESK. The CDR3 has 15 amino acids. CDR3: CASSQAYYSTDTQYF. The CDR3 nucleotides read TGTGCCAGCAGCCAAGCGTACTATAGCACAGATACGCAGTATTTT.

The V gene is TRBV5-1, the J gene TRBJ1-6; 7 bases are a match to TRBD1. Per the germline V gene, CDR1 is SGHRS and CDR2 is YFSETQ. The ends lost 4 bases at V and 9 bases at J; junction bases unmatched: 7. The CDR3 runs to 14 residues. DNA for the CDR3: TGCGCCAGCAGCGATAAGGGGACAGCTTCACCCCTCCACTTT. It specifies CASSDKGTASPLHF. Drawing the rest from reference TRBV5-1 and TRBJ1-6, the complete variable domain is KAGVTQTPRYLIKTRGQQVTLSCSPISGHRSVSWYQQTPGQGLQFLFEYFSETQRNKGNFPGRFSGRQFSNSRSEMNVSTLELGDSALYLCASSDKGTASPLHFGNGTRLTVT.

The V and J genes are TRBV10-3 and TRBJ2-7, with TRBD2 matching 11 bases. Trimming at V came to 7 bases and at J to 4 bases, leaving 3 bases not matched to a gene. The CDR3 sequence is 13 residues long. Germline V gene lookup returns CDR1 ENHRY and CDR2 SYGVKD. The CDR3 loop is CAITGTSGYEQYF. CDR3 nucleotide sequence: TGTGCCATCACCGGGACTAGCGGATACGAGCAGTACTTC.

The chain has TRBV11-2 and TRBJ1-2; TRBD1 matches at 7 bases. This CDR3 has 12 residues. Trimming removed 4 bases from V and 8 bases from J; junction bases left unmatched: 4. Germline V CDR1 and CDR2: SGHAT, FQNNGV. CDR3 amino acids: CASSSTGRGYTF. DNA for the CDR3: TGTGCCAGCAGCTCGACAGGGAGAGGCTACACCTTC. The whole variable domain, filled in from reference TRBV11-2 and TRBJ1-2, reads EAGVAQSPRYKIIEKRQSVAFWCNPISGHATLYWYQQILGQGPKLLIQFQNNGVVDDSQLPKDRFSAERLKGVDSTLKIQPAKLEDSAVYLCASSSTGRGYTFGSGTRLTVV.

This rearrangement joins TRBV2 to TRBJ2-5; D ambiguous. The CDR3 covers 13 residues. V shed 4 bases and J shed 2 bases, with 8 bases lying between them. Germline V gives CDR1 SNHLY, CDR2 FYNNEI. The CDR3 loop is CASSGVRQETQYF. The CDR3 nucleotides read TGTGCCAGCAGTGGGGTCCGACAAGAGACCCAGTACTTC.

V and J are TRBV18 and TRBJ2-1; D could derive from TRBD1 or TRBD2 (5 bases each). This CDR3 has 13 residues. V lost 0 bases and J lost 9, with 9 bases in between. Germline V lookup: CDR1 KGHSH, CDR2 LQKENI. The CDR3 protein is CASSPPIGTEQFF. CDR3 DNA: TGTGCCAGCTCACCACCAATAGGGACTGAGCAGTTCTTC.

As DNA, the CDR3 is TGTGCCAGCAGTTTTTCCCCTGGGACAGGCCACGAGCAGTACTTC. Translating it yields CASSFSPGTGHEQYF. J is TRBJ2-7 and V is TRBV27, with 8 bases fitting TRBD1. CDR3 size: 15 residues. The germline CDR1 and CDR2 sequences are MNHEY and SMNVEV (reference sequence). With V trimmed by 3 bases and J by 5 bases, 9 bases remained unmatched.

V and J are TRBV7-2 and TRBJ2-1; D is ambiguous. Trimming removed 2 bases from V and 5 bases from J, with 19 bases in between. The CDR3 length is 17 residues. In germline, CDR1 is SGHTA, CDR2 FQGNSA. For the CDR3, the DNA is TGTGCCAGCAGCTTATCCAGAAAGGGAAACTCGGACAATGAGCAGTTCTTC. It encodes CASSLSRKGNSDNEQFF.

The chain recombines TRBV15 with TRBJ1-4, with D tentatively TRBD1 (6 bases). Trimming took off 0 bases at V and 6 bases at J, with 11 bases between the two ends. This CDR3 is 15 amino acids long. The germline CDR1 and CDR2 sequences are LNHNV and YYDKDF (reference sequence). Here the CDR3 reads CATSRDGQGYEKLFF. CDR3 nucleotides: TGTGCCACCAGCAGAGATGGGCAGGGGTATGAAAAACTGTTTTTT.

The genes are TRBV28 and TRBJ2-3; weak D call: TRBD2 (6 bases). Between the trimmed V and J ends, which lost 8 bases and 5 bases, there was a span of 11 bases. CDR1 and CDR2 from the germline V gene are MDHEN and SYDVKM. The CDR3 is 12 amino acids. The CDR3 sequence: CASGTPLDTQYF. As DNA, the CDR3 is TGTGCCAGCGGGACTCCCCTAGATACGCAGTATTTT.

The rearrangement joins TRBV5-1 to TRBJ2-7; 7 bases align to TRBD1. The CDR3 contains 14 residues. Germline V gene lookup returns CDR1 SGHRS and CDR2 YFSETQ. Trimming at V came to 4 bases and at J to 1 base, leaving 5 bases not matched to a gene. The CDR3 coding sequence is TGCGCCAGCAGCCCCGGGACAGAGTCCTACGAGCAGTACTTC. It is translated as CASSPGTESYEQYF.

This clone has only a few counts. V is TRBV10-3 and J is TRBJ1-1; tentatively, D is TRBD1 (6 bases). The CDR3 totals 13 residues. Germline V gene sequence: CDR1 ENHRY, CDR2 SYGVKD. Between the trimmed V and J ends, which lost 7 bases and 3 bases, there was a span of 12 bases. CDR3 sequence reads: CAITPTGHTEAFF. The CDR3 DNA reads as TGTGCCATCACTCCGACAGGTCACACTGAAGCTTTCTTT.

The chain joins TRBV2 to TRBJ1-1, with no clear D. Germline V gene data show CDR1 as SNHLY and CDR2 as FYNNEI. The V gene lost 1 base and the J gene lost 7 bases, with 13 bases spanning the gap. There are 14 residues in the CDR3. CDR3 amino acids: CASSEGWTFGEAFF. DNA for the CDR3: TGTGCCAGCAGTGAAGGCTGGACTTTCGGTGAAGCTTTCTTT.

The chain combines TRBV7-9 with TRBJ2-3; TRBD2 matches 10 bases. Germline V CDR1 and CDR2: SEHNR, FQNEAQ (reference sequence). CDR3 length: 15 residues. V lost 8 bases and J lost 4; bases outside the gene matches: 9. CDR3: CASFRLAGAPDTQYF. The CDR3 nucleotides are TGTGCCAGCTTTCGGCTAGCGGGAGCCCCAGATACGCAGTATTTT.

The rearrangement uses TRBV10-2 and TRBJ2-3; D is undetermined. CDR3 length: 12 amino acids. Germline lookup yields CDR1 WSHSY and CDR2 SAAADI. The V gene lost 8 bases and the J gene lost 0 bases, with 6 bases spanning the gap. The CDR3 sequence is CASGGSTDTQYF. CDR3 in DNA: TGCGCCAGCGGTGGGAGCACAGATACGCAGTATTTT.

The gene calls are TRBV6-1 and TRBJ2-3, with D hard to call. Germline CDR1 is MNHNS and CDR2 is SASEGT. The CDR3 is 11 amino acids. The germline V and J ends were trimmed by 6 bases and 2 bases, with 3 bases remaining between them. The CDR3 DNA reads TGTGCCAGCAGGACCACAGATACGCAGTATTTT. Its protein product is CASRTTDTQYF.

To note about this clone: The same CDR3 is also encoded by other DNA sequences in this sample. V is TRBV27 and J is TRBJ2-3; 9 positions match TRBD2. V lost 6 bases, J lost 0 bases, and 7 bases stayed unmatched. The CDR3 runs 16 residues. CDR1 is MNHEY, CDR2 SMNVEV, per germline (reference sequence). Here the CDR3 reads CASSLRLAASTDTQYF. CDR3 nucleotide sequence: TGTGCCAGCAGCCTCAGACTAGCGGCTAGCACAGATACGCAGTATTTT.

This chain uses TRBV5-1 with TRBJ2-1; 7 bases agree with TRBD1. Germline lookup yields CDR1 SGHRS and CDR2 YFSETQ. V was pared by 7 bases and J by 6 bases, with 16 bases of the junction left unmatched. The CDR3 is 16 amino acids. CDR3 sequence: CASGGSGGTVPNEQFF. The DNA for the CDR3 is TGCGCCAGCGGGGGCTCAGGGGGTACGGTACCCAATGAGCAGTTCTTC.

V gene TRBV5-1 combines with J gene TRBJ1-1; unclear D gene. Germline V gene lookup returns CDR1 SGHRS and CDR2 YFSETQ. The germline V and J ends were trimmed by 4 bases and 6 bases, with 31 bases remaining between them. The CDR3 spans 19 residues. In DNA, the CDR3 is TGCGCCAGCAGCCTCACCTACGAGGGTCGAAGAATCAGGAGTCCTGAAGCTTTCTTT. It codes for CASSLTYEGRRIRSPEAFF.

This chain joins TRBV6-1 and TRBJ1-5, with D perhaps matching TRBD1 (6 bases). This CDR3 contains 15 residues. Germline V gene data show CDR1 as MNHNS and CDR2 as SASEGT. V lost 6 bases, J lost 5 bases, and 17 bases lay in between. This CDR3 is CASSARTAWDQPQHF. CDR3 nucleotides: TGTGCCAGCAGCGCCCGGACAGCTTGGGATCAGCCCCAGCATTTT.

V is TRBV7-2 and J is TRBJ2-3; no clear D gene. The ends were cut back, 7 bases at V and 0 bases at J, with 14 bases in the middle. The CDR3 length is 15 residues. The V gene's germline CDR1 is SGHTA and CDR2 FQGNSA. As DNA, the CDR3 is TGTGCCAGCACCGAAGGTGGGCATAGCACAGATACGCAGTATTTT. This codes for CASTEGGHSTDTQYF.

This clone was observed a few times. The chain recombines TRBV30 with TRBJ1-5; D gene unclear. Germline assignment: CDR1 GTSNPN and CDR2 SVGIG (reference sequence). V gave up 0 bases and J gave up 6 bases, with 9 bases separating them. This CDR3 comprises 13 residues. The CDR3 here is CAWSVREGQPQHF. The CDR3, as DNA: TGTGCCTGGAGTGTACGGGAAGGTCAGCCCCAGCATTTT.

The CDR3 nucleotides read TGCGCCAGCAGTAACGTGCCCCGGGGGGGCCGGGACACCGGGGAGCTGTTTTTT. Amino acid sequence: CASSNVPRGGRDTGELFF. This sequence joins TRBV5-1 and TRBJ2-2, with 8 bases identical to TRBD2. Per the germline V gene, CDR1 is SGHRS and CDR2 is YFSETQ. J was trimmed by 3 bases and V by 5 bases; bases with no gene match: 15. This CDR3 spans 18 amino acids.

J is TRBJ2-3 and V is TRBV5-1; no definite D call. Per the germline V gene, CDR1 is SGHRS and CDR2 is YFSETQ. The CDR3 is made up of 16 amino acids. Trimming took 0 bases from V and 1 from J, leaving 12 bases between them. The DNA for the CDR3 is TGCGCCAGCAGCTTGGGTCCCCCCGGGCGCACAGATACGCAGTATTTT. This sequence encodes CASSLGPPGRTDTQYF. Based on the CDR3 plus reference TRBV5-1 and TRBJ2-3, the full variable domain is KAGVTQTPRYLIKTRGQQVTLSCSPISGHRSVSWYQQTPGQGLQFLFEYFSETQRNKGNFPGRFSGRQFSNSRSEMNVSTLELGDSALYLCASSLGPPGRTDTQYFGPGTRLTVL.

Details on this clone: A far larger clone is only one base removed, so a read error is likely. The sample holds other DNA sequences that translate to the same CDR3. J is TRBJ2-7 and V is TRBV10-1; no firm D call. Deletions cut 5 bases from V and 1 base from J, with 3 bases between. CDR3 length: 11 amino acids. Germline V lookup: CDR1 WNHNN, CDR2 SYGVQD (reference sequence). The CDR3 spells CASSSSYEQYF. DNA of the CDR3: TGCGCCAGCAGTTCTTCCTACGAGCAGTACTTC.

This chain uses TRBV4-1 with TRBJ1-5; TRBD1 might be the D (5 bases). The CDR3 extends over 15 amino acids. Deletions cut 4 bases from V and 4 bases from J, with 14 bases between. Germline loops: CDR1 MGHRA, CDR2 YSYEKL. The CDR3 loop is CASSRPYRKNQPQHF. The CDR3 region has the DNA TGCGCCAGCAGCCGCCCCTACAGGAAAAATCAGCCCCAGCATTTT.

This chain uses TRBV7-2 with TRBJ2-1; D is ambiguous. Trimming pared 5 bases from V and 8 bases from J, leaving 13 bases between. This CDR3 comprises 13 residues. Germline V gene data show CDR1 as SGHTA and CDR2 as FQGNSA. In DNA, the CDR3 is TGTGCCAGCAGCCCGCAGGTTAGCCATGAGCAGTTCTTC. The encoded protein is CASSPQVSHEQFF.

V gene TRBV14 combines with J gene TRBJ2-1; possibly TRBD2 for D (6 bases). Germline CDR1 SGHDN, CDR2 FVKESK. CDR3 length: 15 amino acids. V dropped 4 bases and J dropped 5 bases, with 15 bases sitting between them. The CDR3 sequence: CASSPLGGKDNEQFF. Here the CDR3 DNA reads TGTGCCAGCAGCCCCCTCGGCGGGAAAGACAATGAGCAGTTCTTC.

This clone has ten or more counts. In DNA, the CDR3 is TGCGCCAGCAGCTTGCAGGGGACAGGGTACGAGCAGTACTTC. It yields the protein CASSLQGTGYEQYF. V and J are TRBV5-1 and TRBJ2-7; the match to TRBD1 covers 9 bases. After removal of 1 base from V and 4 bases from J, the junction contained 3 bases not matched to a gene. The CDR3 runs 14 residues. The germline V gene encodes CDR1 SGHRS and CDR2 YFSETQ.

This clone has more than one count but fewer than ten. This chain connects TRBV18 to TRBJ2-4; D is ambiguous. The germline CDR1 and CDR2 sequences are KGHSH and LQKENI. This CDR3 is built from 15 residues. V was shortened by 4 bases and J by 3 bases, with 13 bases between the two germline ends. CDR3 sequence reads: CASSRDRALKNIQYF. For the CDR3, the DNA is TGTGCCAGCTCACGTGACCGGGCTCTCAAAAACATTCAGTACTTC.